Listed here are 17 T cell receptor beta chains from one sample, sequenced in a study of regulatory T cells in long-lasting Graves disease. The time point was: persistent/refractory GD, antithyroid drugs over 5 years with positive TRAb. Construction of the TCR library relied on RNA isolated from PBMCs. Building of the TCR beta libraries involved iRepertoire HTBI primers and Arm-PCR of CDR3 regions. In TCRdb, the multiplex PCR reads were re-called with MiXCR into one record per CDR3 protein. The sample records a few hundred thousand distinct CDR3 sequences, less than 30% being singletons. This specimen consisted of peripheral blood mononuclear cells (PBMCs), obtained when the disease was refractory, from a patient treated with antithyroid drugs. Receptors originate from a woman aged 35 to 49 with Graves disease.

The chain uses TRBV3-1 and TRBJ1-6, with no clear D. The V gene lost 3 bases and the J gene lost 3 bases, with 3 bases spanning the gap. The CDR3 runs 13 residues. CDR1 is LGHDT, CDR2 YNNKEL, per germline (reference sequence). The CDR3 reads CASSQDYNSPLHF. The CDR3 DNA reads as TGTGCCAGCAGCCAGGACTATAATTCACCCCTCCACTTT.

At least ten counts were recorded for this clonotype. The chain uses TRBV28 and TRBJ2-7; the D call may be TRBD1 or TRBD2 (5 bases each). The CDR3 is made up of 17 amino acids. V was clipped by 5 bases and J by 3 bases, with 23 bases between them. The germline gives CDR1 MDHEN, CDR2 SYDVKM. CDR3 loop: CASSPNPPRDGFYEQYF. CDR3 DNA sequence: TGTGCCAGCAGTCCCAACCCACCCCGGGACGGATTCTACGAGCAGTACTTC.

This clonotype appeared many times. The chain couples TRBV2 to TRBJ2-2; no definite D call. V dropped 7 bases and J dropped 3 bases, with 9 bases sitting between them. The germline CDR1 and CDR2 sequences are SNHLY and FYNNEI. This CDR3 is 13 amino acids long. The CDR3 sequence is CASNHGHTGELFF. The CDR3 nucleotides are TGTGCCAGCAATCACGGCCACACCGGGGAGCTGTTTTTT.

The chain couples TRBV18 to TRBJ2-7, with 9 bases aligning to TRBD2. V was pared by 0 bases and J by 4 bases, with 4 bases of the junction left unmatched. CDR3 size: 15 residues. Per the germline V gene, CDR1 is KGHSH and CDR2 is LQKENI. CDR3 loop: CASSPPGLAAYEQYF. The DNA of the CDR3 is TGTGCCAGCTCACCACCGGGACTAGCTGCGTACGAGCAGTACTTC. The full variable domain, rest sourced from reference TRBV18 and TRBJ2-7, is NAGVMQNPRHLVRRRGQEARLRCSPMKGHSHVYWYRQLPEEGLKFMVYLQKENIIDESGMPKERFSAEFPKEGPSILRIQQVVRGDSAAYFCASSPPGLAAYEQYFGPGTRLTVT.

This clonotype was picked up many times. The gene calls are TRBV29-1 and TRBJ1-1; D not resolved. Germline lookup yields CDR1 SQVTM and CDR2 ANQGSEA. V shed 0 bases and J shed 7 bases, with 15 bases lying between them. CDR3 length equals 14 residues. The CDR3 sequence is CSVEDRFPWGEAFF. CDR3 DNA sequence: TGCAGCGTTGAAGATCGTTTCCCATGGGGTGAAGCTTTCTTT.

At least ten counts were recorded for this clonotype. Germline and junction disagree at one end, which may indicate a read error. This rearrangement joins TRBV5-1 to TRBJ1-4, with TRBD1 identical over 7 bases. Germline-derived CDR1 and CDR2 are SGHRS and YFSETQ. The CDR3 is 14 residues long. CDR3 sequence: CASSLTGENEKLFF. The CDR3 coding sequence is TGTGCCAGCAGCTTAACAGGGGAGAATGAAAAACTGTTTTTT.

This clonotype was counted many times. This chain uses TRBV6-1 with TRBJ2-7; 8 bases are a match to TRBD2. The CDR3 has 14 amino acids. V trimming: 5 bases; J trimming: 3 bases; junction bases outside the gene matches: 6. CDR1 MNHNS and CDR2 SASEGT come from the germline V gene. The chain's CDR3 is CASSKGAGVYEQYF. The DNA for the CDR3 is TGTGCCAGCAGTAAGGGAGCGGGAGTCTACGAGCAGTACTTC.

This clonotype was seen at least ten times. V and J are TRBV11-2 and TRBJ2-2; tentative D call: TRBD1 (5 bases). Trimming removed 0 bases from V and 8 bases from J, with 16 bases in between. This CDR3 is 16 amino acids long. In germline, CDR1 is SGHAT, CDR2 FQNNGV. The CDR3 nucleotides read TGTGCCAGCAGCTTAGAGCCCCAGGGTTGGACGGGGGAGCTGTTTTTT. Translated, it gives CASSLEPQGWTGELFF.

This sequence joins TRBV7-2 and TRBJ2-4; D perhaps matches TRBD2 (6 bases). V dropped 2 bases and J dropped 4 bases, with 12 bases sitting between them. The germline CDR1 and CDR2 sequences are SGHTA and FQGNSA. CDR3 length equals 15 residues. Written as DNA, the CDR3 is TGTGCCAGCAGCTTAACTGCGGGATTAAAAAACATTCAGTACTTC. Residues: CASSLTAGLKNIQYF.

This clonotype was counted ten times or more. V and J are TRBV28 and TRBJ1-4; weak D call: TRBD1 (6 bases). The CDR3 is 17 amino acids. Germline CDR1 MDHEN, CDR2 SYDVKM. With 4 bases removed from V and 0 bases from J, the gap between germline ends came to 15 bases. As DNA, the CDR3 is TGTGCCAGCAGTTACCCCGGACAGACCGCAACTAATGAAAAACTGTTTTTT. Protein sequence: CASSYPGQTATNEKLFF. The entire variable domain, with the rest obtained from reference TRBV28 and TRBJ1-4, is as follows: DVKVTQSSRYLVKRTGEKVFLECVQDMDHENMFWYRQDPGLGLRLIYFSYDVKMKEKGDIPEGYSVSREKKERFSLILESASTNQTSMYLCASSYPGQTATNEKLFFGSGTQLSVL.

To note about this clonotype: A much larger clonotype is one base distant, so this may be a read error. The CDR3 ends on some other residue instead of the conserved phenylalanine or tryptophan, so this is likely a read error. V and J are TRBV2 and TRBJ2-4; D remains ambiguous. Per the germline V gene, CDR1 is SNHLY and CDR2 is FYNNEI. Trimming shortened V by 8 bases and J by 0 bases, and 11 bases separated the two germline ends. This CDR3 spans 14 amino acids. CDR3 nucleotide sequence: TGTGCCAGCGCATTCGATATAGCCAAAAACATTCAGTACCTC. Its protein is CASAFDIAKNIQYL.

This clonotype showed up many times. The CDR3 spells CASSFSGGELFF. In nucleotides, the CDR3 is TGTGCCAGCAGTTTTTCGGGCGGGGAGCTGTTTTTT. The chain recombines TRBV12-3 or TRBV12-4 with TRBJ2-2; D gene unclear. The length of the CDR3 is 12 residues. The V end lost 3 bases, the J end lost 7 bases, and 6 bases lay between the germline ends.

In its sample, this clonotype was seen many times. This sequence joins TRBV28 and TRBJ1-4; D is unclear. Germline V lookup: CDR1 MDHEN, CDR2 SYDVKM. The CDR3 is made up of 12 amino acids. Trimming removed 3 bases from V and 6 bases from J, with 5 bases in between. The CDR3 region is CASSLSYEKLFF. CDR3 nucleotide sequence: TGTGCCAGCAGTTTGTCTTATGAAAAACTGTTTTTT.

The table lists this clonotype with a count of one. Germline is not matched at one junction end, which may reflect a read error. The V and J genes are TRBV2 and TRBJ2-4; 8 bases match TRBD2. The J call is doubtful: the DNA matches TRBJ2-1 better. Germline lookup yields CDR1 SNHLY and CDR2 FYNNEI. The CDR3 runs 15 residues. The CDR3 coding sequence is TGTGCCAGCAGTGGTGGAGCGGGAGTCCGCAATGGGCAGTTCTTC. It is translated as CASSGGAGVRNGQFF.

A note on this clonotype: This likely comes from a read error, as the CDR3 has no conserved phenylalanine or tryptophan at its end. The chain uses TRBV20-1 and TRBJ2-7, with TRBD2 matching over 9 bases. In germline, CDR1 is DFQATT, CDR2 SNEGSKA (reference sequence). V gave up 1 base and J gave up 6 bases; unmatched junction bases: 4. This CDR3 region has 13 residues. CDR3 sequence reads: CSARVAGASEQYY. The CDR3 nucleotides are TGCAGTGCTAGAGTAGCGGGAGCGTCCGAGCAGTACTAC.

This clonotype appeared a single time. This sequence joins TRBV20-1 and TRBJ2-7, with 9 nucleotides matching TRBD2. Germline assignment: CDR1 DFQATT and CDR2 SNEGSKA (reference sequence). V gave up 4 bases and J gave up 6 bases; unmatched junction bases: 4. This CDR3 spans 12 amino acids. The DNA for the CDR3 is TGCAGTGCTATAGCGGGAGACCCCGAGCAGTACTTC. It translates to CSAIAGDPEQYF.

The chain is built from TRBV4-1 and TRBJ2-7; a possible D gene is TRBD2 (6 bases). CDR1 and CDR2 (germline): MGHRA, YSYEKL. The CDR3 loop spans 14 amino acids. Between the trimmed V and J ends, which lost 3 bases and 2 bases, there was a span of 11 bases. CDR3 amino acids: CASSHGGGAYEQYF. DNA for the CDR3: TGCGCCAGCAGCCACGGCGGAGGGGCCTACGAGCAGTACTTC.